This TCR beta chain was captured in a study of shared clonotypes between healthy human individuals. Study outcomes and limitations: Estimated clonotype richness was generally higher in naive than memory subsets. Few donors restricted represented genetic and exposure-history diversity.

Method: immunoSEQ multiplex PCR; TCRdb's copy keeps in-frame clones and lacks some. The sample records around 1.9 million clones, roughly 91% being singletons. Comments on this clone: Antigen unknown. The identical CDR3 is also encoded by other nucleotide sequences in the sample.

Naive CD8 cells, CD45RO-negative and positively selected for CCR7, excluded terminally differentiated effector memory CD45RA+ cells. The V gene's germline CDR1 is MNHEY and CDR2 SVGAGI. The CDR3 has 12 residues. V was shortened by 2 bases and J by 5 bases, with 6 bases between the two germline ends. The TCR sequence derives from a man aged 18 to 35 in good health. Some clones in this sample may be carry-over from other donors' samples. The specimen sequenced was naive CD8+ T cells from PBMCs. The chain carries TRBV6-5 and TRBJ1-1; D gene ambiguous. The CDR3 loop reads CASSYGRTEAFF. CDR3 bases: TGTGCCAGCAGTTACGGACGGACTGAAGCTTTCTTT.